The clone carrying this T cell receptor beta chain was observed a handful of times. The template for TCR beta VDJ and CDR3 sequence profiling was genomic DNA. A single record per CDR3 protein comes from TCRdb applying MiXCR to the reads. Of approximately 180,000 distinct CDR3 sequences listed, around 63% were seen once; the top ten hold about 44%. The CDR3 sequence is 15 residues long. The V end lost 2 bases, the J end lost 1 base, and 12 bases lay between the germline ends. CDR1 and CDR2 (germline): LNHNV, YYDKDF (reference sequence). This specimen comes from a study of CD8+CD57+ T cells in acquired aplastic anemia. Patients chosen for sequencing had shown CD8+CD57+ cell expansion by flow cytometry.

The TCR sequence derives from a human donor with aplastic anemia. Sequencing was performed on sorted CD4+, CD8+, or CD8+CD57+ T cells (not recorded which) from PBMCs. This chain uses TRBV15 with TRBJ2-7; no firm D call. The CDR3 region is CATSRQRTGSYEQYF. The CDR3 DNA sequence: TGTGCCACCAGCAGACAGAGGACCGGATCCTACGAGCAGTACTTC.